One T cell receptor beta chain is described in this entry. This entry comes from a study of blood T cell repertoires in COVID-19. As for the study in general: Donors in the United States, Italy and Spain gave samples during acute or convalescent COVID-19. PBMCs, B-cell-depleted T cells, or T cells were the source of the cDNA or gDNA that made up the material.

V lost 3 bases and J 6 bases, leaving 17 bases between the germline ends. This CDR3 is 15 amino acids long. The germline V gene has CDR1 DFQATT and CDR2 SNEGSKA (reference sequence). Authors' data handling: Scientists estimated how many nucleated cells there were by amplifying reference gene primers. The repertoire was sequenced with immunoSEQ multiplex PCR; TCRdb's copy has only in-frame clones and lacks some. That table supplies the V and J calls and clone size; D and trimming were determined from the DNA. The repertoire holds about 64,000 clones, with around four fifths as singletons. The chain recombines TRBV20-1 with TRBJ2-2; possible D gene TRBD1, 6 bases. The receptor comes from a human donor in a cohort sampled during active COVID-19. Sequenced input: peripheral blood. The CDR3: CSASAGGRVAGELFF. DNA for the CDR3: TGCAGTGCTAGTGCTGGGGGCAGGGTGGCCGGGGAGCTGTTTTTT.